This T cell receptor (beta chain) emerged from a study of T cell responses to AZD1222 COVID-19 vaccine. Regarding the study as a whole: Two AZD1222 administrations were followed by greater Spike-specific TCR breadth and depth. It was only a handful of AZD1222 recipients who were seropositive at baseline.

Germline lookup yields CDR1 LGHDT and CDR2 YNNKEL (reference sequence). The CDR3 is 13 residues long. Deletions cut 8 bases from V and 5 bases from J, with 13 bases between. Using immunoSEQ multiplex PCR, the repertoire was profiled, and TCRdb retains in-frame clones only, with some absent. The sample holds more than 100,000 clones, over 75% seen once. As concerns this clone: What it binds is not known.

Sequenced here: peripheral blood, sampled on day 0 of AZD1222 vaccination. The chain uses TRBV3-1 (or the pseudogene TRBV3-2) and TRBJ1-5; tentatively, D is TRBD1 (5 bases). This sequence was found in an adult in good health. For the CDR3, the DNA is TGTGCCAGCTCCGTCGGAGGGGATCAGCCCCAGCATTTT. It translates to CASSVGGDQPQHF.